This T cell receptor beta chain derives from a study of blood T cell repertoires in COVID-19. Turning to the study itself: Material from acute and convalescent COVID-19 was sourced from the United States, Italy and Spain. The analysed material was cDNA or gDNA that came from T cells, B-cell-depleted T cells, or PBMCs.

CDR3 length: 14 amino acids. From germline, CDR1 is GTSNPN and CDR2 SVGIG (reference sequence). The V gene lost 0 bases and the J gene lost 8 bases, with 16 bases spanning the gap. In the authors' methods: Reference gene primer amplification yielded estimated nucleated cell counts. Clones were sequenced by immunoSEQ multiplex PCR, and TCRdb holds only the in-frame ones, with some missing. That table furnishes V, J and clone size, whereas the DNA furnished D and trimming. The data show just over 300,000 clones, with roughly 86% seen just once and less than 2% held by the top ten. The clonotype was recovered from a woman in her 30s with COVID-19, enrolled during active disease. The chain joins TRBV30 to TRBJ1-2, with D possibly being TRBD1 (6 bases). The sequencing sample was made of peripheral blood. The CDR3 DNA sequence: TGTGCCTGGAGTGTACTAGGGGGTACGGGAGGCTACACCTTC. This sequence encodes CAWSVLGGTGGYTF.